The 27 T cell receptor beta chains presented below share a single source sample, sequenced in a study of CD8 T cells in Susac syndrome. The RNA input was roughly 0.45 to 1 ug, and it was reverse transcribed with random hexamers. TCRdb re-called the immunoSEQ multiplex PCR reads through MiXCR, storing one row per CDR3 protein. Counted here are around 150,000 distinct CDR3 sequences, just under 95% occurring once; the ten biggest clones make up roughly 0.17%. What was sequenced was CD8+ T cells from PBMCs. These receptors were taken from a human donor with Susac syndrome.

This clonotype is a singleton in its sample. The chain recombines TRBV7-6 with TRBJ1-1; D is undetermined. The CDR3 runs 13 residues. The ends were cut back, 2 bases at V and 1 base at J, with 5 bases in the middle. Germline assignment: CDR1 SGHVS and CDR2 FNYEAQ. CDR3 sequence: CASSLQPNTEAFF. The DNA of the CDR3 is TGTGCCAGCAGCTTACAACCGAACACTGAAGCTTTCTTT.

The chain links TRBV29-1 to TRBJ2-7; 7 nucleotides align to TRBD1. This CDR3 has 14 amino acids. CDR1 is SQVTM and CDR2 is ANQGSEA in the germline V gene. V gave up 1 base and J gave up 1 base; unmatched junction bases: 4. CDR3 coding DNA: TGCAGCGTTGAAGGGGGGACAGAGTCCTACGAGCAGTACTTC. Translation gives CSVEGGTESYEQYF.

The rearrangement joins TRBV9 to TRBJ1-4; D gene unclear. Trimming shortened V by 3 bases and J by 7 bases, and 10 bases separated the two germline ends. Germline V gives CDR1 SGDLS, CDR2 YYNGEE. This CDR3 spans 13 amino acids. The CDR3 coding sequence is TGTGCCAGCAGCGGTAATAATCGTGAAAAACTGTTTTTT. This gives the protein CASSGNNREKLFF.

This clonotype was seen only a few times. The chain carries TRBV19 and TRBJ2-1; 11 bases are a match to TRBD2. Losses at the gene ends were 5 bases for V and 8 bases for J; bases not matched to a gene: 11. This CDR3 has 16 residues. Germline V gene sequence: CDR1 LNHDA, CDR2 SQIVND (reference sequence). The CDR3 is CASSPPGTSGFHEQFF. CDR3 coding DNA: TGTGCCAGTAGTCCGCCCGGGACTAGCGGCTTCCATGAGCAGTTCTTC.

The chain combines TRBV4-1 with TRBJ2-1, with D perhaps given as TRBD1 or TRBD2 (7 bases each). The germline gives CDR1 MGHRA, CDR2 YSYEKL. The V end lost 9 bases, the J end lost 0 bases, and 15 bases lay between the germline ends. The CDR3 runs 15 residues. The CDR3 DNA follows: TGCGCCAGTACGAGCGGGGACAGCTCCTACAATGAGCAGTTCTTC. It encodes CASTSGDSSYNEQFF.

The chain uses TRBV12-5 and TRBJ2-7; TRBD2 matches 13 bases. V lost 1 base, J lost 6 bases, and 6 bases stayed unmatched. Looked up from germline, CDR1 is LGHNT and CDR2 is FRNRAP. The CDR3 is 16 amino acids. The DNA for the CDR3 is TGTGCTAGTGGTTTGGAAGTAACTAGCGGGGGGGGCGAGCAGTACTTC. Protein: CASGLEVTSGGGEQYF.

The chain has TRBV24-1 and TRBJ2-3, with TRBD1 identical over 10 bases. V lost 4 bases, J lost 2 bases, and 8 bases stayed unmatched. Germline V gene sequence: CDR1 KGHDR, CDR2 SFDVKD. This CDR3 is built from 17 residues. CDR3 coding DNA: TGTGCCACCAGTGAGGAAGGACAGGGGGTCGCCACAGATACGCAGTATTTT. This codes for CATSEEGQGVATDTQYF.

The chain uses TRBV25-1 and TRBJ2-1; the match to TRBD2 covers 8 bases. The length of the CDR3 is 18 residues. The ends lost 0 bases at V and 0 bases at J; junction bases unmatched: 7. CDR1 MGHDK and CDR2 SYGVNS come from the germline V gene. The CDR3 sequence is CASSEYFSGMHSYNEQFF. CDR3 sequence (DNA): TGTGCCAGCAGTGAATATTTTAGCGGGATGCACTCCTACAATGAGCAGTTCTTC.

V gene TRBV7-2 combines with J gene TRBJ2-1; no reliable D call. This CDR3 has 11 residues. Germline loops: CDR1 SGHTA, CDR2 FQGNSA. V was clipped by 5 bases and J by 7 bases, with 6 bases between them. The CDR3 here is CASSTLNEQFF. The CDR3 bases are TGTGCCAGCAGCACCCTTAATGAGCAGTTCTTC. The full variable domain, its missing parts supplied by reference TRBV7-2 and TRBJ2-1, is GAGVSQSPSNKVTEKGKDVELRCDPISGHTALYWYRQSLGQGLEFLIYFQGNSAPDKSGLPSDRFSAERTGGSVSTLTIQRTQQEDSAVYLCASSTLNEQFFGPGTRLTVL.

The chain carries TRBV5-6 and TRBJ2-7; D might be TRBD1 or TRBD2, each matching 5 bases. The CDR3 is 13 amino acids. V was trimmed by 2 bases and J by 3 bases, leaving 9 bases between them. Per the germline V gene, CDR1 is SGHDT and CDR2 is YYEEEE. The CDR3, as DNA: TGTGCCAGCAGCTTCCGGGGCAACTACGAGCAGTACTTC. It yields the protein CASSFRGNYEQYF.

This clonotype was seen more than once but under ten times. This chain uses TRBV24-1 with TRBJ2-1; D is ambiguous. This CDR3 is 12 amino acids long. V lost 2 bases and J lost 6, with 4 bases in between. Germline CDR1 KGHDR, CDR2 SFDVKD. CDR3 sequence reads: CATSDSINEQFF. The CDR3 DNA is TGTGCCACCAGTGATTCAATCAATGAGCAGTTCTTC.

The gene calls are TRBV11-2 and TRBJ2-5; tentatively, D is TRBD1 (6 bases). V was cut by 5 bases and J by 2 bases, with 12 bases left in between. Germline V gene sequence: CDR1 SGHAT, CDR2 FQNNGV. There are 14 residues in the CDR3. CDR3 sequence: CASSLADSQETQYF. CDR3 in DNA: TGTGCCAGCAGCCTGGCGGACAGTCAAGAGACCCAGTACTTC.

V usage is TRBV5-1 and J usage is TRBJ1-1; perhaps TRBD1 as D (5 bases). Germline V lookup: CDR1 SGHRS, CDR2 YFSETQ. Trimming pared 0 bases from V and 5 bases from J, leaving 8 bases between. The CDR3 is made up of 13 amino acids. The CDR3 DNA reads as TGCGCCAGCAGCTTGGAGGGGCGGACTGAAGCTTTCTTT. This codes for CASSLEGRTEAFF.

This clonotype was seen a few times. The chain recombines TRBV9 with TRBJ1-1, with D tentatively TRBD1 (6 bases). The CDR3 sequence is 12 residues long. Germline V gene lookup returns CDR1 SGDLS and CDR2 YYNGEE. Trimming shortened V by 7 bases and J by 5 bases, and 12 bases separated the two germline ends. The CDR3 bases are TGTGCCAGCTCCCGAGGGGGAACTGAAGCTTTCTTT. Residues: CASSRGGTEAFF.

The J gene is TRBJ2-7, the V gene TRBV27; 7 nucleotides line up with TRBD2. The CDR3 is 13 amino acids. V trimming: 3 bases; J trimming: 3 bases; junction bases outside the gene matches: 2. Germline values: CDR1 MNHEY, CDR2 SMNVEV (reference sequence). The CDR3 DNA reads TGTGCCAGCAGTTTTGGGACTAACTACGAGCAGTACTTC. It codes for CASSFGTNYEQYF.

This chain joins TRBV6-2 or TRBV6-3 and TRBJ2-7; the D gene could be TRBD1 or TRBD2 (5 bases each). The V gene lost 2 bases and the J gene lost 2 bases, with 19 bases spanning the gap. Germline V gene sequence: CDR1 MNHEY, CDR2 SVGEGT. The length of the CDR3 is 17 residues. The CDR3 region is CASSYVRLGEFTYEQYF. The CDR3 region has the DNA TGTGCCAGCAGTTACGTCCGCTTAGGGGAGTTTACCTACGAGCAGTACTTC.

The chain employs TRBV15 and TRBJ1-2, with D perhaps TRBD1 (5 bases). Germline V gives CDR1 LNHNV, CDR2 YYDKDF (reference sequence). Trimming cost V 0 bases and J 2 bases, with 13 bases left between them. The CDR3 runs 16 residues. The CDR3 region has the DNA TGTGCCACCAGCAGAGATCTGGGCAGGGCAAACTATGGCTACACCTTC. Protein: CATSRDLGRANYGYTF.

The chain joins TRBV10-3 to TRBJ2-5, with D perhaps TRBD1 (6 bases). The CDR3 length is 13 residues. Germline CDR1 is ENHRY and CDR2 is SYGVKD. V was cut by 2 bases and J by 4 bases, with 8 bases left in between. CDR3 sequence: CAISEKGVETQYF. CDR3 coding DNA: TGTGCCATCAGTGAGAAGGGGGTAGAGACCCAGTACTTC.

V usage is TRBV5-6 and J usage is TRBJ1-3; D is undetermined. The CDR3 sequence is 14 residues long. Per germline, CDR1 SGHDT and CDR2 YYEEEE. Trimming shortened V by 2 bases and J by 0 bases, and 6 bases separated the two germline ends. CDR3 sequence reads: CASSFGNSGNTIYF. Written as DNA, the CDR3 is TGTGCCAGCAGCTTCGGGAACTCTGGAAACACCATATATTTT.

The rearrangement links TRBV20-1 to TRBJ2-7; D is ambiguous. Trimming shortened V by 1 base and J by 0 bases, and 7 bases separated the two germline ends. The CDR3 is made up of 13 amino acids. In germline, CDR1 is DFQATT, CDR2 SNEGSKA (reference sequence). In nucleotides, the CDR3 is TGCAGTGCTAGAGGCCCCCGCTCCTACGAGCAGTACTTC. Its protein product is CSARGPRSYEQYF.

V gene TRBV28 combines with J gene TRBJ2-1; D remains ambiguous. The CDR3 is 12 residues long. Germline CDR1 is MDHEN and CDR2 is SYDVKM. With 3 bases removed from V and 10 bases from J, the gap between germline ends came to 10 bases. The CDR3: CASSLPLREQFF. CDR3 DNA: TGTGCCAGCAGTTTGCCGCTAAGGGAGCAGTTCTTC.

The chain is built from TRBV9 and TRBJ2-1; 10 bases are a match to TRBD2. Germline V CDR1 and CDR2: SGDLS, YYNGEE. This CDR3 region has 15 residues. Germline trimming cut 3 bases from V and 4 bases from J; bases unmatched to any gene: 4. CDR3 nucleotide sequence: TGTGCCAGCAGCGATAGCGGGAGGTCTTACAATGAGCAGTTCTTC. It translates to CASSDSGRSYNEQFF. The full variable domain, in which reference TRBV9 and TRBJ2-1 provide the parts outside the CDR3, is DSGVTQTPKHLITATGQRVTLRCSPRSGDLSVYWYQQSLDQGLQFLIQYYNGEERAKGNILERFSAQQFPDLHSELNLSSLELGDSALYFCASSDSGRSYNEQFFGPGTRLTVL.

V usage is TRBV5-4 and J usage is TRBJ1-1, with D possibly being TRBD1 (5 bases). The V end was cut by 3 bases, the J end by 7 bases, with 10 bases between. The CDR3 consists of 12 residues. Germline-derived CDR1 and CDR2 are SGHNT and YYREEE (reference sequence). The CDR3 is CASSWGAVEAFF. CDR3 in DNA: TGTGCCAGCAGCTGGGGCGCGGTTGAAGCTTTCTTT.

V is TRBV9 and J is TRBJ2-5; 9 nucleotides agree with TRBD2. V lost 10 bases to trimming and J lost 4 bases; unmatched junction nucleotides: 14. In germline, CDR1 is SGDLS, CDR2 YYNGEE. This CDR3 has 15 amino acids. DNA for the CDR3: TGTGCCTCGACTTCAAGTAGCGGGAGTAGAGAGACCCAGTACTTC. It is translated as CASTSSSGSRETQYF.

This chain uses TRBV28 with TRBJ2-7, with a possible D match to TRBD1 (6 bases). The CDR3 spans 17 residues. Germline CDR1 reads MDHEN; CDR2 reads SYDVKM. The V and J ends lost 7 bases and 6 bases respectively, with 28 bases between them. The CDR3, as DNA: TGTGCCAGCAACCCCCCCGAGGGCCTCAGGGGAGCTGGCGAGCAGTACTTC. Its translation: CASNPPEGLRGAGEQYF.

The chain is built from TRBV11-2 and TRBJ2-7, with 8 bases lining up with TRBD2. This CDR3 has 15 amino acids. The J segment lost 5 bases and the V segment lost 5 bases, leaving 11 bases of the junction unmatched. CDR1 is SGHAT and CDR2 is FQNNGV in the germline V gene. The CDR3: CASSPRGGSNDEQYF. In DNA, the CDR3 is TGTGCCAGCAGCCCCCGCGGGGGGTCCAATGACGAGCAGTACTTC. The complete variable domain, with remaining parts taken from reference TRBV11-2 and TRBJ2-7, reads EAGVAQSPRYKIIEKRQSVAFWCNPISGHATLYWYQQILGQGPKLLIQFQNNGVVDDSQLPKDRFSAERLKGVDSTLKIQPAKLEDSAVYLCASSPRGGSNDEQYFGPGTRLTVT.

This clonotype was seen once. The chain combines TRBV13 with TRBJ2-7; no firm D call. This CDR3 contains 14 residues. V lost 0 bases to trimming and J lost 5 bases, with 11 bases between them. Germline values: CDR1 PRHDT, CDR2 FYEKMQ (reference sequence). CDR3: CASSLGGADHEQYF. In nucleotides, the CDR3 is TGTGCCAGCAGCTTAGGTGGAGCCGACCACGAGCAGTACTTC.